This TCR beta chain emerged from a study of cytomegalovirus exposure and HLA in healthy donors (dated by TCRdb to the late 2010s). Context from the whole study: In an earlier analysis of approximately 500 of the donors, approximately 260 Gb of sequence data and about 110 million unique TCR beta sequences from about 180 million T cells were reported. Typing coverage differed by locus: A, B, C, DRB1 and DQB1 were typed in roughly 620-640 donors, DQA1 in approximately 520, DPA1 in some 610, and DPB1 in approximately 450. Besides the first cohort of some 670 subjects, a separate validation cohort made up of 120 different subjects was used. In the later analysis, no new phenotypic data were used to find candidate immune exposures; instead, reliance was placed on TCR beta sequences and their occurrence across donors. About five DR-DQ haplotypes were handled as single units for association and clustering, since linkage in the cohort was strong. An early release that covered several hundred HLA-typed donors contained 250 to 350 gigabases of sequencing data and 65 million to 100 million unique TCR sequences. In a later analysis, previously published TCR beta repertoires from about 670 donors were re-analyzed and high-resolution HLA genotyping was added so that TCR occurrence patterns could be studied. Across some 400 genotyped donors of the cohort, an average of roughly 250,000 unique TCR beta nucleotide sequences per donor were sequenced, and about a sixth of those sequences were non-productive. A later genetic analysis used genome-wide SNP genotypes for about 55% of the 666 donors, treating that subset as a discovery cohort. HLA typing covered class I and class II loci at four-digit resolution. The T cell repertoires of some 670 subjects were profiled by immunosequencing and related to cytomegalovirus serostatus. The study was designed to test whether signatures of past pathogen exposure could be identified by cataloging public T cell receptors. High-throughput TCR immunosequencing, statistical association of individual TCRs with disease status, and machine learning were combined to predict cytomegalovirus infection status. An earlier analysis of around 540 of the donors applied high-throughput TCR beta sequencing to assess whether each TCR beta V gene segment acted as functional or pseudogenic. Every discovery cohort repertoire had been produced on one sequencing platform. Of the roughly 390 genotyped donors, approximately 83% fell in the genetic ancestry cluster associated with self-reported Caucasian donors. Donor age, sex, ethnicity and CMV serostatus were compiled alongside the repertoire data. General findings and caveats noted by the study authors: A later genetic analysis reported fewer N-insertions in productive TCRs among donors in an Asian-associated ancestry cluster than the roughly 700-donor mean. When HLA alleles, especially DR and DQ, strongly co-occurred, attributing TCR associations to individual alleles was difficult. According to a later analysis, most CMV-associated TCR beta chains appeared to be HLA-restricted, and the HLA associations seemed to be driven largely by CMV exposure. Cytomegalovirus status was reported to be diagnosed by the classifier with high specificity and sensitivity in both the original and validation cohorts. In this cohort, only TCR beta chains were sequenced, and detectable features were limited by the absence of alpha or paired-chain data. HLA typing was unavailable for some donors at each locus, so association tests used only the typed subset. In an earlier analysis of several hundred of the donors, most TCR beta V segments were observed in productive rearrangements about 90% or about 30% of the time, broadly matching IMGT annotations. A later analysis reported that several top co-occurrence clusters appeared linked to parvovirus B19, influenza, CMV and Epstein-Barr virus. A further reported finding was that TCR beta sequences accurately predicted the HLA-A and HLA-B alleles for most subjects in the first cohort. A later genetic analysis associated a missense DCLRE1C variant with V-gene and J-gene trimming of TCR beta chains, and an independent cohort replicated the association. The presence/absence analyses assumed that sequencing depth was roughly uniform across donors, and that assumption may not be true. The study listed 150 to 200 TCR beta chains as associated with cytomegalovirus. Most TCR sequences were seen in very few donors, while some public TCRs were found in many individuals. The earlier analysis of 450 to 700 of the donors excluded 15 to 20 rarely observed V segments, including chromosome 9 orphons, because counts were too low. According to the authors, the approach could potentially be generalized to other disease states and immunological phenotypes. Correlated functional status among segregating V segments might be attributable to linkage disequilibrium, but an unknown experimental factor could not be ruled out. A later analysis found that TCR association rates varied across HLA loci, with DRB1 alleles showing the most associated TCRs and HLA-C alleles the fewest. A cluster of highly shared sequence variants was judged likely to represent a technical artifact of the sequencing pipeline. The only immune exposure information available for the cohort was CMV serostatus. At a false discovery rate of 0.05, a later analysis linked about 16,000 TCR beta sequences to specific HLA alleles. Because the 87-base-pair reads could not distinguish some IMGT-functional V segments, including TRBV6-2 and TRBV6-3, those segments were excluded. A few of the identified cytomegalovirus-associated TCR beta chains were confirmed in vitro to be specific for cytomegalovirus antigens. In a later analysis, HLA-associated TCR beta chains were found to be more clonally expanded and to have lower generation probabilities than equally common non-associated chains.

Receptors were amplified or captured by the immunoSEQ multiplex PCR assay. The multiplex PCR relied on a mix of 60 forward primers for TCR Vbeta segments and 13 reverse primers for TCR Jbeta segments. The CDR3 region of rearranged TCR beta genes was amplified from genomic DNA by a multiplex PCR assay. Amplified TCR beta libraries were sequenced as 87-base-pair reads on the Illumina HiSeq System. Turning to the authors' computational methods: In a later analysis, 70 million to 95 million unique TCR beta chains were counted across the 500 to 850 repertoires, and roughly 11 million of these chains were shared by at least two donors. Raw reads were error-corrected and collapsed into unique sequences by a nearest-neighbor algorithm in which closely related sequences were merged to remove PCR and sequencing errors. To assign V, D and J gene segments, CDR3 sequences were aligned to IMGT reference sequences. For a sequence to be retained, a match of at least six nucleotides to both a V gene segment and a J gene segment was required. A rearrangement counted as productive if the CDR3 had no stop codons and remained in frame with V and J, and every other rearrangement counted as non-productive. Following IMGT convention, CDR3 was defined as the stretch from the second conserved V-encoded cysteine up to the conserved J-encoded phenylalanine. The earlier analysis of some 550 of the donors excluded any sequence lacking an unambiguous match to a single V gene segment. An earlier analysis of 550 to 650 of the donors classified V segments as functional when productive rearrangements were above 56.7% and as segregating when the standard deviation between donors was above 5%. To diagnose cytomegalovirus status from the catalog of TCR beta chain sequences, a statistical classification framework was built. In a later analysis, TCR nucleotide sequences were compared against IMGT/GENE-DB human TR gene sequences so that V and J genes could be assigned. Using the TCRdist pipeline, a later analysis assigned CDR3 sequences along with most-parsimonious VDJ recombination scenarios. In a later analysis, each TCR beta chain was defined by its CDR3 amino acid sequence together with its V-gene family, and reads lacking a unique V-gene family were excluded. In a later analysis, fewer than 600 highly shared, low-generation-probability nucleotide sequences were removed to address suspected cross-contamination and a sequencing artifact. For each public chain, a later analysis derived a clonal expansion index from normalized ranks of inferred template counts within each repertoire. In a later analysis, generation probabilities were computed with a VDJ recombination model fitted to out-of-frame rearrangements, and the resulting probabilities were checked against IGoR. In a later analysis, hypergeometric tests were used to score TCR-TCR, TCR-HLA and TCR-CMV co-occurrence, with a repertoire-size bias correction applied to TCR pairs. To estimate false discovery rates, a later analysis permuted the HLA or CMV assignments 20 times. In a later analysis, co-occurring TCRs were grouped using DBSCAN, with TCRdist sequence similarity added in when clustering inside HLA-allele-positive subsets. Repertoires with fewer than 30,000 or more than 120,000 public chains were left out of co-occurrence clustering, as were roughly five repertoires with anomalous nucleotide sharing. In TCRdb, the immuneACCESS table is reduced to in-frame sequences with V and J assigned. These tables do not hold every clone; where another copy was compared, an unresolved V gene accounts for under half, and the others remain unexplained. The DNA gave D and trimming, while V, J and clone size come from that table. Within this sample are 150,000 to 200,000 clones, with 12% of them counted one time only. The ten top clones hold approximately 8.3% of the sample.

As for this clone: This receptor's antigen is unknown. No clone much larger than this one lies a single base away; base qualities are absent.

In total, 630 or so healthy bone marrow donors made up the cohort. At the time of sampling, all cohort members were nominally healthy, though unrecorded immune exposures were likely present. The donor tested CMV seropositive, placing the donor among the approximately 290 seropositive members of the cohort. Every donor gave a peripheral blood sample, and the peripheral blood mononuclear cells from that sample were used for TCR beta sequencing. Genomic DNA extraction from the blood cell samples was performed with the Qiagen DNeasy Blood Extraction Kit. V is cut by 7 bases and J by 3 bases, and the space between the germline ends is 15 bases. According to the germline V gene, CDR1 reads MNHEY and CDR2 reads SVGAGI. Its CDR3 holds 14 amino acids, cysteine through phenylalanine. The retained sequence is limited to the CDR3, 42 bases, with the frame set at the first base.

The rearranged segments are TRBV6-5 and TRBJ1-2, with the D gene call left open. The sequenced sample was PBMCs. This receptor was identified in a man aged 50 or older in good health and CMV-seropositive. The nucleotides are TGTGCCAGCACCTTGGGGAGATGGGACTATGGCTACACCTTC. This gives the protein CASTLGRWDYGYTF.